These T cell receptor beta chains were read from a single sample in a study of CD8 T cells in Susac syndrome. TCRdb redid the calling of the immunoSEQ multiplex PCR reads with MiXCR, one entry per CDR3 protein. This repertoire shows approximately 190,000 distinct CDR3 sequences, 95% found once; its top ten account for more than 0.08%. The sample taken for sequencing was CD4+ T cells from PBMCs. The source is a human donor with Susac syndrome. Each CDR3 is given with its conserved first and last residue. A D gene is named only where the DNA matches it firmly. Some rows mark clone size as missing; the rest say once, few, many or name a class of expanded clone.

. TRBJ2-5 TRBD1 TRBV25-1 TGTGCCAGCAGTGAATTCGGACAGGGGCAAGAGACCCAGTACTTC CASSEFGQGQETQYF
once TRBJ2-3 . TRBV30 TGTGCCTGGAGTGGCCAGGCGGCAGATACGCAGTATTTT CAWSGQAADTQYF
. TRBJ1-4 . TRBV20-1 TGCAGTGCTAGCACGCCAGGGTTAAGTGAAAAACTGTTTTTT CSASTPGLSEKLFF
. TRBJ2-3 TRBD1 TRBV18 TGTGCCAGCTCCGATAATACAGGGGGAGATACGCAGTATTTT CASSDNTGGDTQYF
. TRBJ2-1 . TRBV4-2 TGTGCCAGCAGCCAAGAGTGGGACATAGACAATGAGCAGTTCTTC CASSQEWDIDNEQFF
. TRBJ2-7 . TRBV18 TGTGCCAGCTCAGGTCCCGTGGGGGAGCAGTACTTC CASSGPVGEQYF
. TRBJ1-1 . TRBV2 TGTGCCAGCAGTGAAGCCCTGAGAGCTTTCTTT CASSEALRAFF
. TRBJ2-1 . TRBV12-3/TRBV12-4 TGTGCCAGCAGTTTTGTGGTAGCATCCCACAATGAGCAGTTCTTC CASSFVVASHNEQFF
once TRBJ2-3 . TRBV29-1 TGCAGCGTTGAGAACAATGGGCGATCGGGGGGCCATCAAGATACGCAGTATTTT CSVENNGRSGGHQDTQYF
. TRBJ2-7 TRBD2 TRBV7-9 TGTGCCAGCAGCTGGAGCGGGGGGCTCTCCTACGAGCAGTACTTC CASSWSGGLSYEQYF
. TRBJ1-6 TRBD1 TRBV9 TGTGCCAGCAGCGCCCGGGACAGGGCTTCACCCCTCCACTTT CASSARDRASPLHF
. TRBJ2-1 . TRBV6-2/TRBV6-3 TGTGCCAGCAGTTACCTTTCCCCCACAAGCCCAAGTGAGCAGTTCTTC CASSYLSPTSPSEQFF
. TRBJ1-1 . TRBV5-4 TGTGCCAGCAGCACGGGCAGGGTGAACACTGAAGCTTTCTTT CASSTGRVNTEAFF
once TRBJ2-1 TRBD2 TRBV2 TGTGCCAGCAGTGACCCAGCGGGGGCCAGATACAATGAGCAGTTCTTC CASSDPAGARYNEQFF